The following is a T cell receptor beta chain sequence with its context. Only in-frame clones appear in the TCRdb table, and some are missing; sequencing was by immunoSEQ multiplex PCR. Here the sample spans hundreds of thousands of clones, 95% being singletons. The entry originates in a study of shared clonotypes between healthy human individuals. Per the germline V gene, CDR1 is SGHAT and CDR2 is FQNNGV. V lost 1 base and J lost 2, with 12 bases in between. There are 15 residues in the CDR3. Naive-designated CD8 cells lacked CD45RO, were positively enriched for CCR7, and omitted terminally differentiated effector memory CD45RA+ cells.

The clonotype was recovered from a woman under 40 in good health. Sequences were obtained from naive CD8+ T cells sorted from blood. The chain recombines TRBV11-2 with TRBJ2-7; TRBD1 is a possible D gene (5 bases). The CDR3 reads CASSLGGAETYEQYF. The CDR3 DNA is TGTGCCAGCAGCTTAGGTGGGGCGGAGACCTACGAGCAGTACTTC.